This T cell receptor beta chain was recovered during a study of CD8 T cells in Susac syndrome. Broader study findings: Only a relatively small number of individuals were included in the TCR sequencing and HLA analysis.

About this clonotype: Its antigen is as yet unknown.

Sequencing of TCR beta was undertaken in CD8+ and CD4+ T cells derived from blood. The multiple sclerosis controls were treatment-naive patients with relapsing-remitting disease that was stable or active. CDR1 is SGHDT and CDR2 is YYEEEE in the germline V gene. CDR3 length equals 12 residues. Trimming cost V 1 base and J 5 bases, with 4 bases left between them. After extraction with the RNeasy kit, about 0.5 to 1 ug of the RNA was reverse transcribed using random hexamers. Across 54 Vbeta and 13 Jbeta, immunoSEQ multiplex PCR amplified TCR beta CDR3. Each CDR3 protein is one row after TCRdb ran MiXCR on the immunoSEQ multiplex PCR reads. The sample lists more than 95,000 distinct CDR3 sequences; 90% to 95% were seen once.

V usage is TRBV5-6 and J usage is TRBJ2-4; D is ambiguous. The sequenced sample consisted of CD4+ T cells from PBMCs. The sequence was obtained from a human donor with multiple sclerosis. DNA of the CDR3: TGTGCCAGCAGCTTGCTCGAAAACATTCAGTACTTC. This codes for CASSLLENIQYF.